Listed below are T cell receptor beta chains from one sample, sequenced in a study of graft-versus-host responses after intestinal transplantation. Their antigens remain unidentified. Profiled with immunoSEQ multiplex PCR; TCRdb holds only in-frame clones, not every one. There are some 90,000 clones in the sample; around 90% occur only once, and more than 0.3% lies in the top ten. The input for sequencing was unstimulated CD4+ T cells sorted from spleen or lymph node cells, taken before intestinal transplant. These TCRs come from a human donor who received an intestinal transplant. The CDR3 runs from the conserved cysteine through the conserved F or W. The D gene is left open where the match is weak. The size entry is marked missing in some rows and otherwise reads once, few, many or a size class.

clone_size | j_call | d_call | v_call | cdr3_aa | cdr3_nt
- | TRBJ2-1 | TRBD2 | TRBV5-1 | CASSGTGTRAGNEQFF | TGCGCCAGCAGCGGAACCGGGACTAGGGCGGGGAATGAGCAGTTCTTC
- | TRBJ2-1 | - | TRBV9 | CASSVSLPNEQFF | TGTGCCAGCAGCGTATCCCTTCCCAATGAGCAGTTCTTC
- | TRBJ2-7 | - | TRBV19 | CASSTLDGPGQYF | TGTGCCAGTAGTACCCTGGACGGCCCGGGGCAGTACTTC
- | TRBJ1-6 | TRBD1 | TRBV19 | CASSTGGSSYNSPLHF | TGTGCCAGTAGTACAGGGGGAAGCTCCTATAATTCACCCCTCCACTTT
- | TRBJ1-4 | - | TRBV7-8 | CASSFSGEKLFF | TGTGCCAGCAGCTTTTCGGGGGAAAAACTGTTTTTT
- | TRBJ1-1 | - | TRBV11-2 | CASSLEGLGNTEAFF | TGTGCCAGCAGCTTAGAGGGGTTGGGAAACACTGAAGCTTTCTTT
- | TRBJ2-1 | TRBD1 | TRBV5-6 | CASSSTGGYNEQFF | TGTGCCAGCAGTTCGACAGGGGGGTACAATGAGCAGTTCTTC
once | TRBJ2-1 | TRBD2 | TRBV5-1 | CASSLDGRAGNEQFF | TGCGCCAGCAGCTTAGACGGGAGGGCCGGGAATGAGCAGTTCTTC
- | TRBJ2-7 | TRBD2 | TRBV4-2 | CASSPAGGGRVYEQYF | TGTGCCAGCAGCCCCGCCGGAGGCGGGAGGGTCTACGAGCAGTACTTC
- | TRBJ1-1 | TRBD1 | TRBV5-4 | CASSQTTGMNTEAFF | TGTGCCAGCAGCCAAACGACAGGGATGAACACTGAAGCTTTCTTT
- | TRBJ1-1 | - | TRBV29-1 | CSVEIGGETEAFF | TGCAGCGTTGAAATAGGAGGGGAGACTGAAGCTTTCTTT
- | TRBJ1-2 | - | TRBV11-2 | CASSLGGRRNGYTF | TGTGCCAGCAGCTTAGGAGGGAGGCGGAATGGCTACACCTTC
- | TRBJ2-1 | TRBD2 | TRBV28 | CASSLLAGGPNEQFF | TGTGCCAGCAGTTTATTAGCGGGAGGGCCGAATGAGCAGTTCTTC
- | TRBJ2-2 | TRBD2 | TRBV7-3 | CASSSTGLAGNRRTGELFF | TGTGCCAGCAGTTCAACGGGACTAGCGGGAAATCGTAGAACCGGGGAGCTGTTTTTT
- | TRBJ2-2 | - | TRBV7-2 | CASSLAPTPGELFF | TGTGCCAGCAGCTTAGCCCCGACCCCCGGGGAGCTGTTTTTT
- | TRBJ1-1 | TRBD1 | TRBV6-5 | CASSTGGGTEAFF | TGTGCCAGCAGTACAGGGGGCGGCACTGAAGCTTTCTTT
- | TRBJ2-3 | - | TRBV4-1 | CASSQDTGFRTDTQYF | TGCGCCAGCAGCCAAGACACAGGGTTCCGGACAGATACGCAGTATTTT
- | TRBJ2-4 | - | TRBV19 | CASSADRNIQYF | TGTGCCAGTAGTGCGGACAGAAACATTCAGTACTTC
- | TRBJ1-2 | - | TRBV6-5 | CASSPRGGIHGYTF | TGTGCCAGCAGCCCACGGGGGGGGATCCATGGCTACACCTTC
- | TRBJ1-5 | - | TRBV7-2 | CASSLYGEGQPQHF | TGTGCCAGCAGCTTATACGGGGAGGGTCAGCCCCAGCATTTT
- | TRBJ2-7 | TRBD1 | TRBV27 | CASRRRGQGLREYF | TGTGCCAGCAGACGTCGCGGACAGGGGCTTCGGGAGTACTTC
- | TRBJ2-7 | - | TRBV4-1 | CASRLGNSLEGEQYF | TGCGCCAGCAGACTCGGGAACAGTCTGGAGGGGGAGCAGTACTTC
- | TRBJ2-1 | - | TRBV2 | CASREGLVSYNEQFF | TGTGCCAGCAGAGAAGGACTTGTCTCCTACAATGAGCAGTTCTTC
- | TRBJ2-7 | - | TRBV10-3 | CAISEGGEQYF | TGTGCCATCAGTGAGGGGGGCGAGCAGTACTTC
- | TRBJ2-7 | TRBD2 | TRBV4-1 | CASSQLPGLAGVGYEQYF | TGCGCCAGCAGCCAGCTACCGGGACTAGCGGGAGTAGGCTACGAGCAGTACTTC
- | TRBJ1-2 | - | TRBV27 | CASSALGGLNGYTF | TGTGCCAGCAGTGCCTTGGGGGGGCTTAATGGCTACACCTTC
- | TRBJ2-1 | TRBD2 | TRBV6-1 | CASRRLADYNEQFF | TGTGCCAGCAGAAGACTAGCGGACTACAATGAGCAGTTCTTC
few | TRBJ1-2 | - | TRBV5-1 | CASSSLRGAHDGYTF | TGCGCCAGCAGCTCCCTGCGGGGGGCGCATGATGGCTACACCTTC
- | TRBJ1-4 | - | TRBV5-1 | CASGGLGGRDEKLFF | TGCGCCAGCGGGGGACTGGGCGGTCGAGATGAAAAACTGTTTTTT
few | TRBJ2-5 | - | TRBV6-6 | CASSWDEGTQYF | TGTGCCAGCAGTTGGGACGAGGGGACCCAGTACTTC
once | TRBJ2-3 | TRBD1 | TRBV5-1 | CASSLGQGLYTDTQYF | TGCGCCAGCAGCTTGGGACAGGGGCTGTACACAGATACGCAGTATTTT
- | TRBJ2-7 | - | TRBV7-9 | CASSPRISYEQYF | TGTGCCAGCAGCCCCCGTATATCCTACGAGCAGTACTTC
- | TRBJ2-3 | - | TRBV5-1 | CASSLGGIGDTQYF | TGCGCCAGCAGCTTGGGAGGGATTGGGGATACGCAGTATTTT
- | TRBJ2-1 | - | TRBV15 | CATSREFVEGTYNEQFF | TGTGCCACCAGCAGAGAGTTTGTCGAGGGAACCTACAATGAGCAGTTCTTC
once | TRBJ2-7 | TRBD1 | TRBV2 | CASSVIRFTGAYEQYF | TGTGCCAGCAGTGTAATTCGGTTTACAGGGGCCTACGAGCAGTACTTC